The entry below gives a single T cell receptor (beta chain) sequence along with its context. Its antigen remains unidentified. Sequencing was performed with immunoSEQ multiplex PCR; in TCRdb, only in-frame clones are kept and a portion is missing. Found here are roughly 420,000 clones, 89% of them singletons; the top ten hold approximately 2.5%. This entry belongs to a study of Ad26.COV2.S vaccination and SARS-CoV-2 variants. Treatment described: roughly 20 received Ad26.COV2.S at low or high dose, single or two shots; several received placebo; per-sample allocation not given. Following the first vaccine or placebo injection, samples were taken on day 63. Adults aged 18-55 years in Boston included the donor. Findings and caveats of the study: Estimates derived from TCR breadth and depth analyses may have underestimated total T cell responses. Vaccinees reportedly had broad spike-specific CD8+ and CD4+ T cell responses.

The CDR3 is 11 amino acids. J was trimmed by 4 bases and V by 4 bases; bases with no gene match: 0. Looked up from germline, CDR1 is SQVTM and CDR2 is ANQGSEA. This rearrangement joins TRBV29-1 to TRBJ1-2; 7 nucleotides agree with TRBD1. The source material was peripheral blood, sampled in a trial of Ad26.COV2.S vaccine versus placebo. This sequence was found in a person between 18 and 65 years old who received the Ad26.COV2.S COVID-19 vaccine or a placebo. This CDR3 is CSVGDSYGYTF. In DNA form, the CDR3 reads TGCAGCGTTGGGGACAGCTATGGCTACACCTTC.